This T cell receptor beta chain was recovered during a study of T cell repertoires in cytomegalovirus infection. Via MiXCR, TCRdb re-called the reads, giving one row per CDR3 protein. The sample records around 320,000 distinct CDR3 sequences, over 7.5% being singletons. This clonotype was recorded at least ten times. What it recognizes is unknown. Overall study results and limits: The ex vivo response was dominated by HLA-C-restricted CMV-specific TCR beta clonotypes. Carriers of CMV and the relevant HLA type were discriminated by public TCR beta frequency.

The CDR3 length is 14 residues. The V gene's germline CDR1 is SGHTA and CDR2 FQGNSA. V lost 5 bases to trimming and J lost 1 base; unmatched junction nucleotides: 4. This receptor was obtained from a human donor in good health (CMV status not recorded). Some clones in this sample may be carry-over from other donors' samples. This chain connects TRBV7-2 to TRBJ1-1; 7 bases fit TRBD1. The sample consisted of PBMCs. The CDR3 region is CASSLRTGNTEAFF. DNA of the CDR3: TGTGCCAGCAGCCTACGGACAGGGAACACTGAAGCTTTCTTT.